This T cell receptor beta chain is from a study of T cell repertoires in cytomegalovirus infection. Study in general: Selection of CMV epitopes for the study included recently identified HLA-C-restricted and well-studied HLA-B-restricted ones.

Note on this clonotype: Its matching antigen is unknown.

TCRdb reprocessed the reads with MiXCR, giving one entry per CDR3 protein. The sample holds roughly 310,000 distinct CDR3 sequences, almost 30% seen once. V lost 1 base and J 4 bases, leaving 13 bases between the germline ends. Germline V gene lookup returns CDR1 SEHNR and CDR2 FQNEAQ (reference sequence). This CDR3 comprises 16 residues. Sample: cultured PBMCs, taken from culture after CMV antigen stimulation. This chain uses TRBV7-9 with TRBJ2-2, with a tentative D call TRBD2 (6 bases). The source is a human donor in good health (CMV status not recorded). Some clones in this sample may be carry-over from other donors' samples. The CDR3 bases are TGTGCCAGCAGCTTAGATGCGGGAAGAGGCACCGGGGAGCTGTTTTTT. Translated: CASSLDAGRGTGELFF.